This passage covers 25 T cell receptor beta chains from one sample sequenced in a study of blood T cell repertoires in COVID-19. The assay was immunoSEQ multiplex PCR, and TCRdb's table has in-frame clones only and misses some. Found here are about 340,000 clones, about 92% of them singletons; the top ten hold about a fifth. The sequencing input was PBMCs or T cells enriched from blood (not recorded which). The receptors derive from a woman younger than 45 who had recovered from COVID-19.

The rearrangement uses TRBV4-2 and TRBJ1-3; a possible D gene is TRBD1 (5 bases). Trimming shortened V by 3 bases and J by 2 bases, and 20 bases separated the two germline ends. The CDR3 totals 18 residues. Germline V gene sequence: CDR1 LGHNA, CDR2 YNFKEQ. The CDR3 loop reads CASSQVVRGGNPGNTIYF. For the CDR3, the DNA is TGTGCCAGCAGCCAGGTAGTCCGCGGGGGAAACCCTGGAAACACCATATATTTT.

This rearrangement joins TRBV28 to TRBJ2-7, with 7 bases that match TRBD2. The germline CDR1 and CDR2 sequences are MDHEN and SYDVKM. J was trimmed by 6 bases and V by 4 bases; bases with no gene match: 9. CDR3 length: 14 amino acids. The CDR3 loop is CASSWGTIPLEQYF. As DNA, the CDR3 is TGTGCCAGCAGTTGGGGGACTATTCCGCTCGAGCAGTACTTC.

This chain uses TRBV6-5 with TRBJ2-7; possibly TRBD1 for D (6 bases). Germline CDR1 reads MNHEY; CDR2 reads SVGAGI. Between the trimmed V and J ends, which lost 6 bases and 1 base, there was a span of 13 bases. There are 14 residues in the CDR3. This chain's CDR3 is CASSLTGVSYEQYF. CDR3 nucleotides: TGTGCCAGCAGCCTGACAGGAGTTTCCTACGAGCAGTACTTC.

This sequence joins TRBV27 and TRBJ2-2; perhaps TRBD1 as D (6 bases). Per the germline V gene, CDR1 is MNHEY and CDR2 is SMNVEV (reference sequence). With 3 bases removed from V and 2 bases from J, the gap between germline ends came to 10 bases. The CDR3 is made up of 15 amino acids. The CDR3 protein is CASSFGTSNTGELFF. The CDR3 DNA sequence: TGTGCCAGCAGTTTTGGGACAAGTAACACCGGGGAGCTGTTTTTT.

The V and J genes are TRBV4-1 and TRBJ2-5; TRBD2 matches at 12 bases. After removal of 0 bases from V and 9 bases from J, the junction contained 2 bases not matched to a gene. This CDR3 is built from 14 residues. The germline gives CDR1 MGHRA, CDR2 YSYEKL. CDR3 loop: CASSQEASGGAQYF. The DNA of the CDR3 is TGCGCCAGCAGCCAAGAGGCTAGCGGGGGGGCCCAGTACTTC.

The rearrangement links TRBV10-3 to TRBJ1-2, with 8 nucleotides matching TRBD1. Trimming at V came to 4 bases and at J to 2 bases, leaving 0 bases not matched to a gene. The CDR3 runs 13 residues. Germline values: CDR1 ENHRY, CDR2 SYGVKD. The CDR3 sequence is CAISGQGNYGYTF. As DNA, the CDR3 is TGTGCCATCAGTGGACAGGGGAACTATGGCTACACCTTC.

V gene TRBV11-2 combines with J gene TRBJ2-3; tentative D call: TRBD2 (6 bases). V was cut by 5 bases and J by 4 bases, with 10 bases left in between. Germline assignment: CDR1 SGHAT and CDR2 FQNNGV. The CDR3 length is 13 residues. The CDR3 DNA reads TGTGCCAGCAGCCAGAGGAGGGCAGATACGCAGTATTTT. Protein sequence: CASSQRRADTQYF.

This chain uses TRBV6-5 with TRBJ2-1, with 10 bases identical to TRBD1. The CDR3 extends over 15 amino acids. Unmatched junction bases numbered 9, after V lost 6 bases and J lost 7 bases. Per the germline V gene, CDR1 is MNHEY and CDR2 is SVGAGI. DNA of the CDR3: TGTGCCAGCAGCCCGGGACAGGGGAATTGGAATGAGCAGTTCTTC. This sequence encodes CASSPGQGNWNEQFF.

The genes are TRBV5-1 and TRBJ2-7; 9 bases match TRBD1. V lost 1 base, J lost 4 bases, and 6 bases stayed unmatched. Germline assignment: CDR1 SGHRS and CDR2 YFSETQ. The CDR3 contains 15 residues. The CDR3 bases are TGCGCCAGCAGCTTGACCGGGACAGGGTGGTACGAGCAGTACTTC. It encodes CASSLTGTGWYEQYF.

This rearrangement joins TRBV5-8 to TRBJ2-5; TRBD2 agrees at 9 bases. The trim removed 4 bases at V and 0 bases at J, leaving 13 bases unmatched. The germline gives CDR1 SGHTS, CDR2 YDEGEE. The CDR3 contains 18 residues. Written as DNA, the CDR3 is TGTGCCAGCAGCCTGGTGGGGAAAACTAGCGGGTACCAAGAGACCCAGTACTTC. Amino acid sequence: CASSLVGKTSGYQETQYF.

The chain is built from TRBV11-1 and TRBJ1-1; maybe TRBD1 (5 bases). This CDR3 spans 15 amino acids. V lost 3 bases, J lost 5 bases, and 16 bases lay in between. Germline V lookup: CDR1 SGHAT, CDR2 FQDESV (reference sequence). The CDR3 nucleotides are TGTGCCAGCAGCTTGAATGGGGCCATGTGGACTGAAGCTTTCTTT. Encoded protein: CASSLNGAMWTEAFF.

CDR3: CASSYARGQSYEQYF. The CDR3 nucleotides are TGTGCCAGCAGTTACGCCAGGGGTCAGTCCTACGAGCAGTACTTC. This chain joins TRBV6-5 and TRBJ2-7; D might be TRBD1 (6 bases). Per germline, CDR1 MNHEY and CDR2 SVGAGI. The CDR3 runs to 15 residues. Trimming took off 2 bases at V and 1 base at J, with 12 bases between the two ends.

This CDR3 is CASSILAGGPGTQYF. The CDR3 DNA reads as TGTGCCAGTAGTATACTAGCGGGAGGGCCCGGGACGCAGTATTTT. The rearrangement links TRBV19 to TRBJ2-3; 12 bases map to TRBD2. This CDR3 contains 15 residues. Germline V CDR1 and CDR2: LNHDA, SQIVND (reference sequence). V lost 2 bases and J lost 9; bases outside the gene matches: 6.

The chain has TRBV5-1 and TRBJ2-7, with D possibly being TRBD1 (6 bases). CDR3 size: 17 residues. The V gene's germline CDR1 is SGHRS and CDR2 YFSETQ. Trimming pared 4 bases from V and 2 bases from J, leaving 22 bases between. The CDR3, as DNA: TGCGCCAGCAGCCTGAGACAGGCTGGGGTCCGAGCCTACGAGCAGTACTTC. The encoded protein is CASSLRQAGVRAYEQYF.

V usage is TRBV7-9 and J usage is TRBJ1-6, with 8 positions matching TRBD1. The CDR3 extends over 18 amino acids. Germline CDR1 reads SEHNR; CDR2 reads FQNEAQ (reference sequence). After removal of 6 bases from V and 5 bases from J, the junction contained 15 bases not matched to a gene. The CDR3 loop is CASRPTGTGVLDNSPLHF. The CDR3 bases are TGTGCCAGCAGGCCCACCGGGACAGGCGTACTAGATAATTCACCCCTCCACTTT.

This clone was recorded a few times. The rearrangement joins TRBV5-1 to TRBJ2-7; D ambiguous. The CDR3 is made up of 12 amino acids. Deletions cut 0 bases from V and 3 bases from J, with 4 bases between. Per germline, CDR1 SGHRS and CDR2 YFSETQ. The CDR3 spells CASSLESYEQYF. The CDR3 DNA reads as TGCGCCAGCAGCTTGGAGAGCTACGAGCAGTACTTC.

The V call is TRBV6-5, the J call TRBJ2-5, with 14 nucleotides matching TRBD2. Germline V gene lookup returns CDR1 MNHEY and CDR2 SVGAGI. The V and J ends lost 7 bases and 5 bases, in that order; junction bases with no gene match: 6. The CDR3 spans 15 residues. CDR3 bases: TGTGCCAGCAAAGGACTAGCGGGGGGAGGTGAGACCCAGTACTTC. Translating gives CASKGLAGGGETQYF.

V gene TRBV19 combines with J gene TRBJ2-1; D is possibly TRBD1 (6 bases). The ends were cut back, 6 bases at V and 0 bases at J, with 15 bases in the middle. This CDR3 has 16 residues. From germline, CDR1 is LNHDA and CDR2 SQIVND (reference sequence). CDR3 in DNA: TGTGCCAGTAGATGGGACACGTATAGCTCCTACAATGAGCAGTTCTTC. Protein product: CASRWDTYSSYNEQFF.

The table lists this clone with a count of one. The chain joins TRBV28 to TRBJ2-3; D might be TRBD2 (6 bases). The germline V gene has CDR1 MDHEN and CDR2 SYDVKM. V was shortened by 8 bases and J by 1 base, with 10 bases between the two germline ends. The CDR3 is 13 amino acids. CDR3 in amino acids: CASGSSGTDTQYF. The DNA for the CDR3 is TGTGCCAGCGGTTCTAGCGGCACAGATACGCAGTATTTT.

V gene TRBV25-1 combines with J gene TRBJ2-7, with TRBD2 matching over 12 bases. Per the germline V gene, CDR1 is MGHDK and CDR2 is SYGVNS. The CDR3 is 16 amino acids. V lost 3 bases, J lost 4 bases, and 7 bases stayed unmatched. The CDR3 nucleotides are TGTGCCAGCAGTGACCCGACTAGCGGGAGTCTGTACGAGCAGTACTTC. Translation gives CASSDPTSGSLYEQYF.

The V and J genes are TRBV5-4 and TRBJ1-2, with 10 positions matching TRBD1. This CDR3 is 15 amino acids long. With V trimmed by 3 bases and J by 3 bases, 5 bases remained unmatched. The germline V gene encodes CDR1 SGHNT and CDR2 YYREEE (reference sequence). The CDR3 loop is CASSSGQGSDYGYTF. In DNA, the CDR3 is TGTGCCAGCAGCTCGGGACAGGGGTCCGACTATGGCTACACCTTC.

The CDR3 DNA is TGTGCCACCAGCAGAGACCACGAGAGCACTGAGCAGTTCTTC. It is translated as CATSRDHESTEQFF. The V call is TRBV15, the J call TRBJ2-1, with D uncertain. This CDR3 has 14 residues. The germline gives CDR1 LNHNV, CDR2 YYDKDF (reference sequence). V was clipped by 0 bases and J by 9 bases, with 12 bases between them.

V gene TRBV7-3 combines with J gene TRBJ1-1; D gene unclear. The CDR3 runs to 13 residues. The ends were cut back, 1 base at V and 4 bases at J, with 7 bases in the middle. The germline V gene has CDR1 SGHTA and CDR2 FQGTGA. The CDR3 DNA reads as TGTGCCAGCAGCTTAAGAAGGAGCACTGAAGCTTTCTTT. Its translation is CASSLRRSTEAFF.

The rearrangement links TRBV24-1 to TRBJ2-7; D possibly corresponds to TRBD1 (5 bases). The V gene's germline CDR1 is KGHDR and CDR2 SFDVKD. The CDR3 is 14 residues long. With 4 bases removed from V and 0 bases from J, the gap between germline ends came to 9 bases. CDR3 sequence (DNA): TGTGCCACCAGTGAGTCGGACAACTCCTACGAGCAGTACTTC. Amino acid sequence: CATSESDNSYEQYF.

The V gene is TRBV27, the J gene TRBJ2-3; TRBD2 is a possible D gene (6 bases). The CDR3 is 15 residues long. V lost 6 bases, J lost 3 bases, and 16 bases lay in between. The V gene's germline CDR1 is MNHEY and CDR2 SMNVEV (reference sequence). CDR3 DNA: TGTGCCAGCAGCCGCTACCAGGCGGGAACAGATACGCAGTATTTT. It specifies CASSRYQAGTDTQYF.